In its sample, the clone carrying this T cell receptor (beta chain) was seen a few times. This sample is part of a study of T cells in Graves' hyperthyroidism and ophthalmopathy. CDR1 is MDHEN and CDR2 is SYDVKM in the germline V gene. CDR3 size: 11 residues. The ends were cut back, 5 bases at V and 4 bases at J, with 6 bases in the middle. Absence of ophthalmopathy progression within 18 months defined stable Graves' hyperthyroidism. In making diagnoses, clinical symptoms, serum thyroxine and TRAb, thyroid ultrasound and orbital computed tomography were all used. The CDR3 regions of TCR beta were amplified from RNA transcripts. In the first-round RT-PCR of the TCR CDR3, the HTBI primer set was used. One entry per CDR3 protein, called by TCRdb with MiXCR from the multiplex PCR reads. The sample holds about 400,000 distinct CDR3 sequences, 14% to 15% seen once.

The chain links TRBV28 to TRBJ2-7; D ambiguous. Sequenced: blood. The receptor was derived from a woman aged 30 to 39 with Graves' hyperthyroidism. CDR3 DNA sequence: TGTGCCAGCAGTACGGAATACGAGCAGTACTTC. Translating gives CASSTEYEQYF. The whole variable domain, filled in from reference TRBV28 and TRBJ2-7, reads DVKVTQSSRYLVKRTGEKVFLECVQDMDHENMFWYRQDPGLGLRLIYFSYDVKMKEKGDIPEGYSVSREKKERFSLILESASTNQTSMYLCASSTEYEQYFGPGTRLTVT.